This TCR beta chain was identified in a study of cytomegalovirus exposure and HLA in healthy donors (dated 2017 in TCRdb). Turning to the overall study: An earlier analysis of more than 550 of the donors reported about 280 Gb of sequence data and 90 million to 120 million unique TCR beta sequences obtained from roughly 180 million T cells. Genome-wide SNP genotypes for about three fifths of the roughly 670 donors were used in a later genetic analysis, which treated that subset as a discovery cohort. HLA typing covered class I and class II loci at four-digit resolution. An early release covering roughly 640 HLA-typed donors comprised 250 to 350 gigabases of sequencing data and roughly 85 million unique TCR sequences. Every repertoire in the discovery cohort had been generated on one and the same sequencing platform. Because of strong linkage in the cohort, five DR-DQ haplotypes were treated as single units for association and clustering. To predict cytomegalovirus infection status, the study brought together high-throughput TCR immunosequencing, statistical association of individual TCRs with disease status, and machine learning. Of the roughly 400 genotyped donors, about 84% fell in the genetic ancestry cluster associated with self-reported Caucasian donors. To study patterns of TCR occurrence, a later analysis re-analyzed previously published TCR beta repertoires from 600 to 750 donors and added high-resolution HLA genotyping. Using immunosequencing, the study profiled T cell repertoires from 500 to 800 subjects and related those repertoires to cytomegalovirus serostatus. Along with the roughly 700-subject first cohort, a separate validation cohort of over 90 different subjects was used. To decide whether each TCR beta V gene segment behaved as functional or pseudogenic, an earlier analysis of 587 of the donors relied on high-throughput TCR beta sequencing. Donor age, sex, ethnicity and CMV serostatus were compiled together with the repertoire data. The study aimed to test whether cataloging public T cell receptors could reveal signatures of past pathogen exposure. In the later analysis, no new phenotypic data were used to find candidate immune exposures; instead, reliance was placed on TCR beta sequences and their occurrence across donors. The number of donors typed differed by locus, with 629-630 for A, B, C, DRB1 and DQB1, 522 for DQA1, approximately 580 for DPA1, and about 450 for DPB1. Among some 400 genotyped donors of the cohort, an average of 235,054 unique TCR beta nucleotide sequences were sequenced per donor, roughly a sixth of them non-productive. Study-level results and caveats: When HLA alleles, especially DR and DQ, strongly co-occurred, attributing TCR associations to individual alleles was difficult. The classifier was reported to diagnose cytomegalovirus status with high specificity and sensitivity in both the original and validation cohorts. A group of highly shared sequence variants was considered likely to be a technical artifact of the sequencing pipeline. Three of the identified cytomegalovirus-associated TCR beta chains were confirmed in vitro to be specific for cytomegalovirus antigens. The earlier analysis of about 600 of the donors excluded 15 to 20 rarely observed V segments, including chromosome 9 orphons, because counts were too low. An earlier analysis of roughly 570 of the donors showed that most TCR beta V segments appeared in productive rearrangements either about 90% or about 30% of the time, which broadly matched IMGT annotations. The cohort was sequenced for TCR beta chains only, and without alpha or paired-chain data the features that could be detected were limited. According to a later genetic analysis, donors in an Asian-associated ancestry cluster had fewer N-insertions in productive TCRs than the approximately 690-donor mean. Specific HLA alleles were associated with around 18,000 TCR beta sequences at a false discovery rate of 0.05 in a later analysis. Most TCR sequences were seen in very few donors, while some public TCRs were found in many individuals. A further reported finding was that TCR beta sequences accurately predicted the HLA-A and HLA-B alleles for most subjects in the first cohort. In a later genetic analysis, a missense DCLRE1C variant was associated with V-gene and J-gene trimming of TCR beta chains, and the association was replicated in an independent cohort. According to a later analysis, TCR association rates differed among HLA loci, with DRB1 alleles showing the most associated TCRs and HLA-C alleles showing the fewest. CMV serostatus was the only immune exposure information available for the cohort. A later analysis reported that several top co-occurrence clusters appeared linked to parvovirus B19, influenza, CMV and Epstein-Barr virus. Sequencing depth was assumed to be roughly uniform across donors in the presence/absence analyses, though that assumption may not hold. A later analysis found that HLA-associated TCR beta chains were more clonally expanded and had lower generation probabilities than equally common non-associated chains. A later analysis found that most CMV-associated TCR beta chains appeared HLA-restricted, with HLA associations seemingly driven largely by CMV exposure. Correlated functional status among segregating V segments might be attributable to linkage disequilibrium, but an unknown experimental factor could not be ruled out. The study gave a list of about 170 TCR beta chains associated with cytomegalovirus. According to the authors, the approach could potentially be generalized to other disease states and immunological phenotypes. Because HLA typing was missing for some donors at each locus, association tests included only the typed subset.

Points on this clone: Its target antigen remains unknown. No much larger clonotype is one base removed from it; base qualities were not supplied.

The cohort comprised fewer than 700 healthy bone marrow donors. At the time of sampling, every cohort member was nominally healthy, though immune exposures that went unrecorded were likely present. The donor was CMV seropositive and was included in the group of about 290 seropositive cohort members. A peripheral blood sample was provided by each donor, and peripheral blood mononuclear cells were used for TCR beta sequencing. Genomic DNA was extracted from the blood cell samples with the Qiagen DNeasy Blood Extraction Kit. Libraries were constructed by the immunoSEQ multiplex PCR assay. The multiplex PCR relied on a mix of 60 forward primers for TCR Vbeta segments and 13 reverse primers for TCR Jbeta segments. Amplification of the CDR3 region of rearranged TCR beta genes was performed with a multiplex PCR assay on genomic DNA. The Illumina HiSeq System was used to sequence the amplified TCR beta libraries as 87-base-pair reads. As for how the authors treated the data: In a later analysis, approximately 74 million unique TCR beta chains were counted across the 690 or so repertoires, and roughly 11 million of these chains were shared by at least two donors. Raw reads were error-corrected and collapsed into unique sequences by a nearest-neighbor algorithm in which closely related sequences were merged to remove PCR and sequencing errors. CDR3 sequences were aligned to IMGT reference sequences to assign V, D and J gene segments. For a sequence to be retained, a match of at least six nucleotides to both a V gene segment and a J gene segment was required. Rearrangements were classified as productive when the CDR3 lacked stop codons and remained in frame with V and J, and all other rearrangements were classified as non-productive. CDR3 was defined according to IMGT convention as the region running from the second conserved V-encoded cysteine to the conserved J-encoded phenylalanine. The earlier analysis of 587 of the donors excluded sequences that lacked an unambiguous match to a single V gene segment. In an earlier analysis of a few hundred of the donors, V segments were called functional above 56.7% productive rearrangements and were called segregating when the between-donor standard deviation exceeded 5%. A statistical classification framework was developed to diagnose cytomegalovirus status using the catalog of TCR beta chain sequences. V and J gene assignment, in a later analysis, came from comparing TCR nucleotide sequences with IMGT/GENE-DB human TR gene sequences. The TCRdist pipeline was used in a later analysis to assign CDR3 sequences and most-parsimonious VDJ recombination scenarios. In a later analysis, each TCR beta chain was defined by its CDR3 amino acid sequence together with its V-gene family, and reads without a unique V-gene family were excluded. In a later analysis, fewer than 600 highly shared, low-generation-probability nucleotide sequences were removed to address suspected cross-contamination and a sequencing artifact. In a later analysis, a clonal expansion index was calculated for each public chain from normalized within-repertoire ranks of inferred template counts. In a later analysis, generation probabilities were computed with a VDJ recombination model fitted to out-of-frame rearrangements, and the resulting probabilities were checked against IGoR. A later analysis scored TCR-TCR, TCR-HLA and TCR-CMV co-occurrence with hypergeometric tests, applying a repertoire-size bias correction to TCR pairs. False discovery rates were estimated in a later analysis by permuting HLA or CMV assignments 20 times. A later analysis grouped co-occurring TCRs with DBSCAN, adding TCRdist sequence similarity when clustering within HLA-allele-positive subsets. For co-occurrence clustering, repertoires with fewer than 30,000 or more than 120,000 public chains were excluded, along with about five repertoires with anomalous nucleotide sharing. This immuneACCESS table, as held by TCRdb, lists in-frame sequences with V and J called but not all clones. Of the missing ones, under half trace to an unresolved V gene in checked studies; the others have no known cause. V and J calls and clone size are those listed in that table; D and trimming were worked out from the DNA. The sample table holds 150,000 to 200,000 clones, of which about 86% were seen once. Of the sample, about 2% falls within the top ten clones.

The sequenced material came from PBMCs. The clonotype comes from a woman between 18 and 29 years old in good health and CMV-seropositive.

The CDR3 loop reads CAVWSGAAYNEQFF. The DNA is TGTGCCGTCTGGAGCGGGGCCGCCTACAATGAGCAGTTCTTC. The chain is made from TRBV6-5 and TRBJ2-1; TRBD2 lines up with 7 middle nucleotides. V loses 11 bases at its end and J loses 2 bases; junction bases beyond the gene matches: 9. The CDR1 and CDR2 encoded by the germline V gene are MNHEY and SVGAGI. CDR3 length: 14 amino acids, cysteine to phenylalanine. Only the CDR3 region is kept as DNA, spanning 42 bases read in frame from base 1.